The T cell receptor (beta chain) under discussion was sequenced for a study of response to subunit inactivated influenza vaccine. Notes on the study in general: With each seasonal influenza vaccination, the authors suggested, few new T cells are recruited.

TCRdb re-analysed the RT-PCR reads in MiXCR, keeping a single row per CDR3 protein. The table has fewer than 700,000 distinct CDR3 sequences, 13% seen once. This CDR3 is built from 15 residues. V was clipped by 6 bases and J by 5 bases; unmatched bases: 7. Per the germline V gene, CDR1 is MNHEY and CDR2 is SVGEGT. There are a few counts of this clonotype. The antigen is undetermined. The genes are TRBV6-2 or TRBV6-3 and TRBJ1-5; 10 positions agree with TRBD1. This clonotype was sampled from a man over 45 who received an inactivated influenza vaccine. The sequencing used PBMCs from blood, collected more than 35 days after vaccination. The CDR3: CASRERDRGDQPQHF. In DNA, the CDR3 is TGTGCCAGCAGAGAACGGGACAGGGGAGATCAGCCCCAGCATTTT.